This T cell receptor beta chain was found in a study of shared clonotypes between healthy human individuals. Overall study findings and caveats: Among the subsets, naive ones generally showed larger estimated richness than memory ones. Non-shared clonotypes had lower generation probabilities than clonotypes shared by all four sorted-subset donors.

V was trimmed by 5 bases and J by 2 bases, leaving 16 bases between them. Germline loops: CDR1 SGHAT, CDR2 FQDESV (reference sequence). The CDR3 is 16 amino acids. Produced via immunoSEQ multiplex PCR; TCRdb's table is partial and in-frame only. Of 1,400,000 or so clones listed, around 98.5% are singletons. Donors comprised healthy HIV-negative adults lacking recent acute infections or vaccinations. Every one of the donors was a Caucasian adult that lived in Nashville, Tennessee. About this clone itself: Antigen unknown.

The TCR was taken from a young man in good health. This sequence joins TRBV11-1 and TRBJ2-1; weak D call: TRBD1 (6 bases). Sequences were obtained from naive CD4+ T cells sorted from blood. Subset defined: CD45RA+ positively selected. CDR3 in amino acids: CASSARARGPYNEQFF. The CDR3 region has the DNA TGTGCCAGCAGCGCCAGGGCCAGGGGCCCCTACAATGAGCAGTTCTTC.